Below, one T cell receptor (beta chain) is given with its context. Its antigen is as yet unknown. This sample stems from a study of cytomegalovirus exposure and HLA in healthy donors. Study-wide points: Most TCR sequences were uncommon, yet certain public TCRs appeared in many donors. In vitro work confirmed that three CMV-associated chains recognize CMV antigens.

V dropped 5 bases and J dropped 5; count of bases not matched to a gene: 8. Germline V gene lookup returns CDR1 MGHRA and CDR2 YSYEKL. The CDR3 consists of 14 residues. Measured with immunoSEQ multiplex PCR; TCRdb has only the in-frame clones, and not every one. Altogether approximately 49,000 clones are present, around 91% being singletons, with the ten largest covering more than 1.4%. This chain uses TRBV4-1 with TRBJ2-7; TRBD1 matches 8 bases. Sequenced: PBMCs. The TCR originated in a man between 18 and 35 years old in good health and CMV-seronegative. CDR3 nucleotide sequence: TGCGCCAGCAGCAGCAAGACAGGGGAAAACGAGCAGTACTTC. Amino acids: CASSSKTGENEQYF.